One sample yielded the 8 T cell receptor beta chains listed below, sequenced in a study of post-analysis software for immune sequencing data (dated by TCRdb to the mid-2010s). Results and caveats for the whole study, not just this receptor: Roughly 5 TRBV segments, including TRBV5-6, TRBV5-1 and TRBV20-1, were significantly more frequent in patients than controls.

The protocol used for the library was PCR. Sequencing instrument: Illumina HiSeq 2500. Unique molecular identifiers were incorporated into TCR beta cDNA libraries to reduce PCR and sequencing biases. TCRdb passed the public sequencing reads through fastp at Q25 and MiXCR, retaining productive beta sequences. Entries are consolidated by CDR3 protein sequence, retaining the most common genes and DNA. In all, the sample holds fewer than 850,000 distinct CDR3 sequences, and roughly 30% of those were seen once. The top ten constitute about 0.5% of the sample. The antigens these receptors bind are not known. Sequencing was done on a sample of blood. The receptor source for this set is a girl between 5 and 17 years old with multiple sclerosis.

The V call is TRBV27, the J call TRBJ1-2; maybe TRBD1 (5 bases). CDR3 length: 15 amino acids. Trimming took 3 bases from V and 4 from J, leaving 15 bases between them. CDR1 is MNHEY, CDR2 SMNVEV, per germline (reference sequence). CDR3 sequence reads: CASSFGAEVFYGYTF. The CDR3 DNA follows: TGTGCCAGCAGTTTTGGGGCGGAGGTTTTCTATGGCTACACCTTC.

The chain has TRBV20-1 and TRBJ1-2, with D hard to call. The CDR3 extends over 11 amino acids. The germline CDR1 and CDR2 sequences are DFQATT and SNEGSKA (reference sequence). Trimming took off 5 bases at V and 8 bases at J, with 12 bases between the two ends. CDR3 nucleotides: TGCAGTGCTCTCCCCCGCGGAGGCTACACCTTC. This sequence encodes CSALPRGGYTF.

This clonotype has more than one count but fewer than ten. This CDR3 reads CASSVDRGISYEQYF. CDR3 coding DNA: TGTGCCAGCAGCGTTGACAGGGGAATCTCCTACGAGCAGTACTTC. V gene TRBV9 combines with J gene TRBJ2-7, with 8 bases identical to TRBD1. The germline V gene has CDR1 SGDLS and CDR2 YYNGEE. The CDR3 is 15 amino acids. The J segment lost 0 bases and the V segment lost 2 bases, leaving 4 bases of the junction unmatched.

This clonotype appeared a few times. The CDR3 DNA reads as TGTGCCAGCAGCTTAGGTCTTTTGCGGGAGGGCGAAGAGACCCAGTACTTC. Its translation is CASSLGLLREGEETQYF. The genes are TRBV7-6 and TRBJ2-5; TRBD2 matches at 9 bases. The CDR3 consists of 17 residues. Trimming removed 1 base from V and 3 bases from J; junction bases left unmatched: 9. The germline V gene has CDR1 SGHVS and CDR2 FNYEAQ.

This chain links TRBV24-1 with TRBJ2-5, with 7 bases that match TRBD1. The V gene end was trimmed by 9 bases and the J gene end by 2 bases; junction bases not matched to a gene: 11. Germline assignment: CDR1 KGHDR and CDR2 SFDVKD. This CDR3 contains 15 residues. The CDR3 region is CATGDPGRGQETQYF. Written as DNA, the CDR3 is TGTGCCACCGGCGACCCGGGCAGGGGGCAAGAGACCCAGTACTTC.

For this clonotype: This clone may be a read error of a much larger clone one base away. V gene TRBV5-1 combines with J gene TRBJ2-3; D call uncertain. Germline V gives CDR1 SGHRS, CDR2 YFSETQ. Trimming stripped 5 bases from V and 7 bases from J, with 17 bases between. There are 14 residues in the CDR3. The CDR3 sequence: CASSLSDQSNTQYF. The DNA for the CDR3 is TGCGCCAGCAGTTTGTCGGACCAATCAAATACGCAGTATTTT.

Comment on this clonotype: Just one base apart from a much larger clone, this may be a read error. The CDR3 loop is CASSDSSGGQETQFF. The CDR3 DNA sequence: TGTGCCAGCAGTGACTCGTCGGGGGGGCAAGAGACCCAGTTCTTC. The chain has TRBV6-4 and TRBJ2-5; 8 bases match TRBD2. The DNA matches TRBJ2-1 better at its end, which makes the J call doubtful. Germline V lookup: CDR1 MRHNA, CDR2 SNTAGT. The CDR3 extends over 15 amino acids.

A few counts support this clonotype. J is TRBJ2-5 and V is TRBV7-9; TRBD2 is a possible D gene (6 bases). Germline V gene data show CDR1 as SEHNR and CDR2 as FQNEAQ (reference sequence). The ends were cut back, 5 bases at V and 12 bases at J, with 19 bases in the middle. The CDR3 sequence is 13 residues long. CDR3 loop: CASSTAVLSGEYF. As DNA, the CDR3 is TGTGCCAGCAGCACAGCGGTACTATCGGGGGAGTACTTC.